Shown below are 10 T cell receptor beta chains from a single sample sequenced in a study of cytomegalovirus exposure and HLA in healthy donors. The PCR employed 60 Vbeta primers together with 13 Jbeta primers. The method was immunoSEQ multiplex PCR; TCRdb's version includes in-frame clones alone and lacks a portion of them. Of approximately 250,000 clones in the sample, approximately 81% were seen once. The sample was PBMCs. The source is a girl aged 2-10 years in good health and CMV-seronegative.

This chain joins TRBV30 and TRBJ1-5; D is unclear. The CDR3 runs 13 residues. With 4 bases removed from V and 7 bases from J, the gap between germline ends came to 14 bases. Germline CDR1 reads GTSNPN; CDR2 reads SVGIG (reference sequence). The CDR3 DNA reads as TGTGCCTGGAATATGTTTCGGGGACAGCCCCAGCATTTT. Its translation is CAWNMFRGQPQHF.

The chain joins TRBV2 to TRBJ1-4; unclear D gene. The ends were cut back, 6 bases at V and 4 bases at J, with 6 bases in the middle. Germline V gene data show CDR1 as SNHLY and CDR2 as FYNNEI. The CDR3 extends over 12 amino acids. The DNA of the CDR3 is TGTGCCAGCAGGGGGAGTAATGAAAAACTGTTTTTT. Translated: CASRGSNEKLFF.

The rearrangement links TRBV4-2 to TRBJ2-4; TRBD2 aligns across 8 bases. V gave up 0 bases and J gave up 2 bases; unmatched junction bases: 3. The V gene's germline CDR1 is LGHNA and CDR2 YNFKEQ. This CDR3 is built from 16 residues. CDR3 DNA: TGTGCCAGCAGCCAAGATCCGGGAGGGCCCAAAAACATTCAGTACTTC. Protein: CASSQDPGGPKNIQYF.

This clone was seen more than once but under ten times. This chain links TRBV10-3 with TRBJ2-7; 7 bases fit TRBD1. The CDR3 consists of 14 residues. The trim removed 8 bases at V and 5 bases at J, leaving 12 bases unmatched. Germline V gene sequence: CDR1 ENHRY, CDR2 SYGVKD. CDR3 amino acids: CAIYEPGQKNEQYF. DNA of the CDR3: TGTGCCATCTACGAGCCGGGACAGAAAAACGAGCAGTACTTC.

The chain uses TRBV11-2 and TRBJ2-5; TRBD2 is a possible D gene (6 bases). The germline CDR1 and CDR2 sequences are SGHAT and FQNNGV. The CDR3 has 16 residues. Trimming stripped 3 bases from V and 4 bases from J, with 18 bases between. CDR3: CASSFTGTPKVETQYF. The CDR3 DNA reads TGTGCCAGCAGCTTTACCGGGACTCCTAAAGTAGAGACCCAGTACTTC.

Here the CDR3 reads CASSPGTGTTEAFF. CDR3 coding DNA: TGCGCCAGCAGCCCCGGGACAGGGACAACTGAAGCTTTCTTT. The chain links TRBV5-1 to TRBJ1-1; TRBD1 aligns across 9 bases. Unmatched junction bases numbered 6, after V lost 4 bases and J lost 5 bases. The CDR3 totals 14 residues. Germline V gene lookup returns CDR1 SGHRS and CDR2 YFSETQ.

J is TRBJ1-6 and V is TRBV2, with TRBD1 identical over 10 bases. V dropped 6 bases and J dropped 9; count of bases not matched to a gene: 2. The length of the CDR3 is 13 residues. Germline V CDR1 and CDR2: SNHLY, FYNNEI. The DNA of the CDR3 is TGTGCCAGCAGGGGGACAGGGGTTTCACCCCTCCACTTT. This encodes CASRGTGVSPLHF. Using reference TRBV2 and TRBJ1-6 for the parts outside the CDR3, the full variable domain is EPEVTQTPSHQVTQMGQEVILRCVPISNHLYFYWYRQILGQKVEFLVSFYNNEISEKSEIFDDQFSVERPDGSNFTLKIRSTKLEDSAMYFCASRGTGVSPLHFGNGTRLTVT.

The DNA for the CDR3 is TGTGCCAGCAGTTGGAACAGGGTATATGGCTACACCTTC. This sequence encodes CASSWNRVYGYTF. V is TRBV6-5 and J is TRBJ1-2; TRBD1 might be the D (6 bases). This CDR3 contains 13 residues. The V end was cut by 4 bases, the J end by 5 bases, with 11 bases between. Germline V gives CDR1 MNHEY, CDR2 SVGAGI.

The gene calls are TRBV6-5 and TRBJ1-4; tentatively, D is TRBD1 (5 bases). CDR1 is MNHEY, CDR2 SVGAGI, per germline. The V and J ends lost 6 bases and 4 bases respectively, with 15 bases between them. The CDR3 is 15 amino acids. The CDR3 region has the DNA TGTGCCAGCAGCACCCTCGGAGGGGTTAATGAAAAACTGTTTTTT. Translation: CASSTLGGVNEKLFF.

This rearrangement joins TRBV9 to TRBJ2-3; TRBD2 agrees at 9 bases. After removal of 4 bases from V and 5 bases from J, the junction contained 5 bases not matched to a gene. The CDR3 extends over 14 amino acids. Germline V gene sequence: CDR1 SGDLS, CDR2 YYNGEE. The CDR3 DNA follows: TGTGCCAGCAGCCCAGGACTAGCGAGAGATACGCAGTATTTT. Translation gives CASSPGLARDTQYF. The whole variable domain, remainder taken from reference TRBV9 and TRBJ2-3, is DSGVTQTPKHLITATGQRVTLRCSPRSGDLSVYWYQQSLDQGLQFLIQYYNGEERAKGNILERFSAQQFPDLHSELNLSSLELGDSALYFCASSPGLARDTQYFGPGTRLTVL.